Each of the 17 T cell receptor beta chains below was sequenced from the same sample in a study of PD-L1 blockade in urothelial cancer. Produced via immunoSEQ multiplex PCR; TCRdb's table is partial and in-frame only. This sample yields about 38,000 clones, of which 90% are seen a single time; roughly 7.6% belongs to the top ten. The specimen comprised PBMCs, sampled around atezolizumab (anti-PD-L1) treatment. The receptors shown here come from a man aged 65-85 years with urothelial cancer.

Only a few counts were recorded for this clone. The chain carries TRBV5-6 and TRBJ2-7, with D uncertain. The germline CDR1 and CDR2 sequences are SGHDT and YYEEEE. V was cut by 0 bases and J by 6 bases, with 4 bases left in between. The CDR3 extends over 11 amino acids. In DNA, the CDR3 is TGTGCCAGCAGCTTGGAACTCGAGCAGTACTTC. It encodes CASSLELEQYF.

The genes are TRBV28 and TRBJ2-1; 11 bases are a match to TRBD2. The CDR3 contains 13 residues. CDR1 MDHEN and CDR2 SYDVKM come from the germline V gene. V shed 6 bases, J shed 10 bases, and the junction held 5 bases outside the gene matches. This CDR3 reads CASRRGLAEEQFF. The DNA for the CDR3 is TGTGCCAGCAGAAGGGGACTAGCGGAGGAGCAGTTCTTC.

The chain has TRBV7-3 and TRBJ1-1; tentative D call: TRBD1 (5 bases). From germline, CDR1 is SGHTA and CDR2 FQGTGA. The length of the CDR3 is 14 residues. The germline V and J ends were trimmed by 4 bases and 0 bases, with 9 bases remaining between them. CDR3 loop: CASSSDIMNTEAFF. The DNA of the CDR3 is TGTGCCAGCAGCTCGGACATAATGAACACTGAAGCTTTCTTT. Together with reference TRBV7-3 and TRBJ1-1, the CDR3 gives the full variable domain: GAGVSQTPSNKVTEKGKYVELRCDPISGHTALYWYRQSLGQGPEFLIYFQGTGAADDSGLPNDRFFAVRPEGSVSTLKIQRTERGDSAVYLCASSSDIMNTEAFFGQGTRLTVV.

The CDR3 is CASSLAREAETQYF. The CDR3 DNA reads TGTGCCAGCAGTCTAGCTAGGGAGGCAGAGACCCAGTACTTC. The rearrangement uses TRBV6-6 and TRBJ2-5; the D gene is possibly TRBD2 (6 bases). Germline V gene data show CDR1 as MNHNY and CDR2 as SVGAGI (reference sequence). V shed 5 bases and J shed 4 bases, with 14 bases lying between them. CDR3 length: 14 residues.

V gene TRBV7-7 combines with J gene TRBJ2-7; 12 bases match TRBD2. V lost 4 bases, J lost 0 bases, and 1 base stayed unmatched. Germline loops: CDR1 SSHAT, CDR2 FNYEAQ (reference sequence). The CDR3 runs to 15 residues. CDR3 coding DNA: TGTGCCAGCAGCTCGGGACTAGCGGGCTCCTACGAGCAGTACTTC. Translation gives CASSSGLAGSYEQYF.

This sequence joins TRBV6-6 and TRBJ2-1, with 9 bases aligning to TRBD2. With 0 bases clipped from V and 5 bases from J, the junction kept 5 bases outside the gene matches. Germline V gives CDR1 MNHNY, CDR2 SVGAGI (reference sequence). The CDR3 extends over 16 amino acids. The CDR3 protein is CASSYSTLAGNNEQFF. As DNA, the CDR3 is TGTGCCAGCAGTTACTCGACTCTAGCGGGGAACAATGAGCAGTTCTTC.

V and J are TRBV11-3 and TRBJ2-1, with a weak D call TRBD1 (6 bases). CDR1 and CDR2 (germline): SGHNT, YENEEA. V lost 5 bases, J lost 3 bases, and 8 bases lay in between. CDR3 length: 13 residues. The chain's CDR3 is CASSRRGYNEQFF. The CDR3 bases are TGTGCCAGCAGCCGCAGGGGCTACAATGAGCAGTTCTTC. Variable domain in full (rest from reference TRBV11-3 and TRBJ2-1): EAGVVQSPRYKIIEKKQPVAFWCNPISGHNTLYWYLQNLGQGPELLIRYENEEAVDDSQLPKDRFSAERLKGVDSTLKIQPAELGDSAVYLCASSRRGYNEQFFGPGTRLTVL.

The rearrangement links TRBV7-9 to TRBJ2-3; D may be TRBD1 (6 bases). Germline assignment: CDR1 SEHNR and CDR2 FQNEAQ (reference sequence). The V and J ends lost 5 bases and 7 bases respectively, with 10 bases between them. This CDR3 has 12 amino acids. CDR3 nucleotide sequence: TGTGCCAGCAGCCCCGACAGGTATACGCAGTATTTT. Its protein product is CASSPDRYTQYF.

J is TRBJ2-2 and V is TRBV9; TRBD2 matches 10 bases. This CDR3 comprises 18 residues. The germline V gene has CDR1 SGDLS and CDR2 YYNGEE. After removal of 0 bases from V and 0 bases from J, the junction contained 5 bases not matched to a gene. DNA for the CDR3: TGTGCCAGCAGCGTAGCACCTAGCGGGGGTCCGAACACCGGGGAGCTGTTTTTT. Protein: CASSVAPSGGPNTGELFF.

Written as DNA, the CDR3 is TGTGCCTGGAGTGTAGACTCCGGCGGGGGGTACAATGAGCAGTTCTTC. It is translated as CAWSVDSGGGYNEQFF. The J gene is TRBJ2-1, the V gene TRBV30; 8 bases are a match to TRBD2. After removal of 0 bases from V and 4 bases from J, the junction contained 8 bases not matched to a gene. Per germline, CDR1 GTSNPN and CDR2 SVGIG (reference sequence). The CDR3 is 16 amino acids.

The chain uses TRBV6-6 and TRBJ1-5, with 8 nucleotides matching TRBD1. CDR1 is MNHNY, CDR2 SVGAGI, per germline (reference sequence). This CDR3 comprises 15 residues. Trimming at V came to 4 bases and at J to 2 bases, leaving 4 bases not matched to a gene. This CDR3 reads CASSWPGQGNQPQHF. DNA of the CDR3: TGTGCCAGCAGTTGGCCGGGACAGGGCAATCAGCCCCAGCATTTT.

This chain links TRBV28 with TRBJ2-7; 14 nucleotides align to TRBD2. After removal of 5 bases from V and 4 bases from J, the junction contained 10 bases not matched to a gene. This CDR3 has 17 residues. Germline V gene data show CDR1 as MDHEN and CDR2 as SYDVKM. CDR3 sequence reads: CASSAPGLAGGGYEQYF. The CDR3, as DNA: TGTGCCAGCAGTGCACCTGGACTAGCGGGAGGCGGGTACGAGCAGTACTTC.

The V call is TRBV15, the J call TRBJ1-1, with a weak D call TRBD1 (5 bases). CDR3 size: 15 residues. V lost 5 bases and J 5 bases, leaving 18 bases between the germline ends. CDR1 is LNHNV and CDR2 is YYDKDF in the germline V gene (reference sequence). CDR3 in amino acids: CATSGFLAEGTEAFF. For the CDR3, the DNA is TGTGCCACCAGCGGCTTTTTGGCGGAGGGGACTGAAGCTTTCTTT.

The rearrangement links TRBV6-6 to TRBJ1-4; unclear D gene. In germline, CDR1 is MNHNY, CDR2 SVGAGI (reference sequence). V lost 6 bases, J lost 7 bases, and 9 bases lay in between. The CDR3 extends over 12 amino acids. This chain's CDR3 is CASRIDIEKLFF. The CDR3 coding sequence is TGTGCCAGCAGGATTGACATTGAAAAACTGTTTTTT.

V is TRBV27 and J is TRBJ1-5; D ambiguous. The CDR3 has 15 amino acids. V gave up 9 bases and J gave up 0 bases, with 15 bases separating them. Germline loops: CDR1 MNHEY, CDR2 SMNVEV (reference sequence). The CDR3 coding sequence is TGTGCCAGTGGGTTGGGCCCTTTTAGCAATCAGCCCCAGCATTTT. Encoded protein: CASGLGPFSNQPQHF.

V is TRBV7-2 and J is TRBJ1-3, with D uncertain. CDR3 size: 11 residues. The ends were cut back, 5 bases at V and 8 bases at J, with 7 bases in the middle. Germline values: CDR1 SGHTA, CDR2 FQGNSA. CDR3 DNA sequence: TGTGCCAGCAGCCGTTTTGACACCATATATTTT. It translates to CASSRFDTIYF. Combining the CDR3 with reference TRBV7-2 and TRBJ1-3 gives the whole variable domain GAGVSQSPSNKVTEKGKDVELRCDPISGHTALYWYRQSLGQGLEFLIYFQGNSAPDKSGLPSDRFSAERTGGSVSTLTIQRTQQEDSAVYLCASSRFDTIYFGEGSWLTVV.

V and J are TRBV28 and TRBJ2-7; the D gene is possibly TRBD2 (5 bases). The CDR3 runs 11 residues. V was pared by 5 bases and J by 6 bases, with 8 bases between. The germline V gene has CDR1 MDHEN and CDR2 SYDVKM. The CDR3 reads CASSPAGEQYF. The DNA for the CDR3 is TGTGCCAGCAGTCCCGCGGGCGAGCAGTACTTC.